This TCR beta chain was documented in a study of shared clonotypes between healthy human individuals. Naive CD8 populations comprised CD45RO-negative cells positively selected for CCR7, excluding terminally differentiated effector memory CD45RA+ cells. Sequencing was performed with immunoSEQ multiplex PCR; in TCRdb, only in-frame clones are kept and a portion is missing. The sample has hundreds of thousands of clones; about 95% are singletons. On this clone: Its specificity is unknown.

The V end was cut by 3 bases, the J end by 8 bases, with 14 bases between. Germline CDR1 is SGDLS and CDR2 is YYNGEE. The CDR3 is 14 amino acids. Study findings and constraints: Shared clonotypes across all four donors exceeded non-shared ones in generation probability. A generally larger estimated richness was seen in naive subsets than in memory subsets. With four donors compared, around 4.7% of naive CD4 clonotypes were shared.

This receptor was identified in a woman aged 30 to 39 in good health. Material for sequencing was naive CD8+ T cells sorted from blood. The chain uses TRBV9 and TRBJ1-4, with no clear D. CDR3 in amino acids: CASSAREMGEKLFF. CDR3 bases: TGTGCCAGCAGCGCCCGGGAGATGGGAGAAAAACTGTTTTTT.